The sample holds many counts of the clone carrying this T cell receptor (beta chain). Per germline, CDR1 LGHNA and CDR2 YSLEER. V was pared by 6 bases and J by 2 bases, with 5 bases of the junction left unmatched. The CDR3 contains 15 residues. The entry originates in a study of T-cell reconstitution after alpha-beta-depleted transplantation in children. TCRbeta library construction was performed incorporating unique molecular identifiers. TCRdb redid the calling of the PCR reads with MiXCR, one entry per CDR3 protein. The sample lists 500,000 or so distinct CDR3 sequences; about 31% were seen once. The genes are TRBV4-3 and TRBJ2-2, with 8 bases that match TRBD2. The receptor was isolated from a human donor who donated a stem cell graft to a child with aplastic anemia. Sequenced here: PBMCs from the stem cell graft donor, sampled from the stem cell graft. DNA of the CDR3: TGCGCCAGCAGGACCGCGGGAGGCAACACCGGGGAGCTGTTTTTT. Translating gives CASRTAGGNTGELFF.